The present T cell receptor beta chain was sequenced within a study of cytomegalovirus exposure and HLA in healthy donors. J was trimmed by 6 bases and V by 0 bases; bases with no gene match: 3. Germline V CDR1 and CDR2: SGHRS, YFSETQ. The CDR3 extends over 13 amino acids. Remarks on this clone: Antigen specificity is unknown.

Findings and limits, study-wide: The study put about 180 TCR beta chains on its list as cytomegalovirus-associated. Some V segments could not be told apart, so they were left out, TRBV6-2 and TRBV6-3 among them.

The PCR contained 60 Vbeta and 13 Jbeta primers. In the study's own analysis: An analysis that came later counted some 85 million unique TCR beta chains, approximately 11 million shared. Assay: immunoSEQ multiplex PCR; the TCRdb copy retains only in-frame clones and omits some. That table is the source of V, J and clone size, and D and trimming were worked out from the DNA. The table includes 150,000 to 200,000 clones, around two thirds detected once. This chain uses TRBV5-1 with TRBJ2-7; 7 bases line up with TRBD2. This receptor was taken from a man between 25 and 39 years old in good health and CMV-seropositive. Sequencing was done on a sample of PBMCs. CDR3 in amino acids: CASSLGGGPEQYF. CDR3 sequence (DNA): TGCGCCAGCAGCTTGGGGGGGGGACCCGAGCAGTACTTC.